One sample yielded the 2 T cell receptor beta chains listed below, sequenced in a study of blood T cell repertoires in COVID-19. Profiled with immunoSEQ multiplex PCR; TCRdb holds only in-frame clones, not every one. The profile shows around 240,000 clones, approximately 86% of them singletons. Material: peripheral blood. These receptors came from a woman in her 30s who had recovered from COVID-19.

The V call is TRBV9, the J call TRBJ2-2; D is possibly TRBD2 (5 bases). The CDR3 consists of 13 residues. The ends were cut back, 2 bases at V and 4 bases at J, with 6 bases in the middle. CDR1 is SGDLS and CDR2 is YYNGEE in the germline V gene. The CDR3 loop reads CASSVSATGELFF. CDR3 nucleotide sequence: TGTGCCAGCAGCGTTAGCGCCACCGGGGAGCTGTTTTTT.

The chain combines TRBV9 with TRBJ2-3; 7 bases are a match to TRBD2. The CDR3 length is 15 residues. In germline, CDR1 is SGDLS, CDR2 YYNGEE. V was pared by 6 bases and J by 4 bases, with 11 bases of the junction left unmatched. The CDR3 sequence: CASTERGLPPDTQYF. CDR3 coding DNA: TGTGCCAGCACCGAGCGGGGTCTCCCCCCAGATACGCAGTATTTT.